This T cell receptor (beta chain) was identified during a study of shared clonotypes between healthy human individuals. This clone was recorded once. The antigen is undetermined. The V and J ends lost 0 bases and 10 bases respectively, with 18 bases between them. The CDR3 sequence is 16 residues long. CDR1 is MNHEY and CDR2 is SVGAGI in the germline V gene. Clones were read by immunoSEQ multiplex PCR, and TCRdb kept only the in-frame ones, dropping some. The sample has about 2.4 million clones; 93% are singletons. Study donors comprised healthy, HIV-negative adults devoid of recent acute infection or vaccination. Study observations and caveats: Some clonotypes were shared by all four sorted-subset donors, while others were not shared. The non-shared ones had lower generation probabilities than the shared ones. The sharing of 4.5% to 5.5% of naive CD4 clonotypes was seen across a few donors.

This sequence joins TRBV6-5 and TRBJ1-4, with a possible D match to TRBD1 (5 bases). The sequence came from a man between 18 and 35 years old in good health. Some clones in this sample may be carry-over from other donors' samples. Material for sequencing was naive CD4+ T cells from PBMCs. The subset was: CD45RA+ positively selected. This CDR3 reads CASSYSTSRGPGKLFF. CDR3 nucleotides: TGTGCCAGCAGTTACTCGACCTCTAGGGGTCCTGGAAAACTGTTTTTT.